This TCR beta chain was recovered during a study of blood T cell repertoires in COVID-19. V lost 0 bases and J 6 bases, leaving 14 bases between the germline ends. CDR1 and CDR2 (germline): SGHRS, YFSETQ. The CDR3 spans 15 residues. This clone is a singleton in its sample. Profiled with immunoSEQ multiplex PCR; TCRdb holds only in-frame clones, not every one. The data hold about 250,000 clones, with around 86% observed a single time. The sequence was collected from a man in his forties who had recovered from COVID-19. The chain has TRBV5-1 and TRBJ2-3; possible D gene TRBD1, 6 bases. Source material: PBMCs or T cells enriched from blood (not recorded which). The CDR3 reads CASSLAVPGEDTQYF. CDR3 DNA: TGCGCCAGCAGCTTGGCGGTACCAGGGGAGGATACGCAGTATTTT.